A selection of T cell receptor beta chains follows, all from one sample in a study of T-cell reconstitution after alpha-beta-depleted transplantation in children. TCRdb processed the PCR reads anew with MiXCR; each CDR3 protein has one entry. The sample contains a few hundred thousand distinct CDR3 sequences, around 27% of which appear only once. Sequenced material: PBMCs, taken before TCRalphabeta/CD19-depleted stem cell transplant. These receptor sequences come from a boy younger than two with Wiskott-Aldrich syndrome, due to receive a stem cell transplant. Both conserved end residues are part of each CDR3. The D gene is left open where the match is weak.

d_gene	j_gene	v_gene	CDR3aa
-	TRBJ2-5	TRBV11-1	CASSPQGWNTFYGQETQYF
TRBD1	TRBJ2-7	TRBV5-1	CASSLAPGQGDTYEQYF
TRBD2	TRBJ2-1	TRBV27	CASSLWGLPLAGDNEQFF
-	TRBJ2-3	TRBV7-6	CASSLNNLYTDTQYF
TRBD2	TRBJ2-5	TRBV7-2	CASSLGWGGQETQYF
TRBD2	TRBJ2-1	TRBV5-1	CASSLRGTSGIDEQFF
-	TRBJ1-2	TRBV12-3/TRBV12-4	CASSPTRGAHGYTF
TRBD1	TRBJ2-5	TRBV10-1	CASSESGQGSGTQYF
TRBD2	TRBJ2-1	TRBV5-1	CASSLPTSGSTEQFF
TRBD2	TRBJ2-3	TRBV5-1	CASSQTTGTRPSTDTQYF
-	TRBJ1-4	TRBV5-1	CASSLGQVGPDLFF
-	TRBJ2-7	TRBV20-1	CSASSDVAYEQYF
-	TRBJ2-7	TRBV5-1	CASSPDLDGVYEQYF
TRBD2	TRBJ2-7	TRBV29-1	CSAALKRGAVWEQYF
-	TRBJ2-2	TRBV2	CASSYRWTGELFF
TRBD1	TRBJ2-3	TRBV11-2	CASSSFRDREDTQYF